This T cell receptor (beta chain) appears in the sequencing data of a study of T cells after yellow fever vaccination. Overall study results and limits: Contaminants from the bulk population, in the form of abundant clonotypes, could be found in FACS-sorted repertoires.

V was clipped by 2 bases and J by 7 bases; unmatched bases: 7. Germline V gene sequence: CDR1 DFQATT, CDR2 SNEGSKA (reference sequence). The CDR3 length is 14 residues. This clonotype was seen more than once but under ten times. What it binds is unknown. TCRdb analysed the 5' RACE reads with MiXCR anew, one entry per CDR3 protein. Among 340,000 or so distinct CDR3 sequences, around 13% were seen once, and the ten largest hold around 3%. This clonotype was sampled from a man between 18 and 29 years old who received the YFV17D yellow fever vaccine. This sample comprised CD4+ T cells sorted from PBMCs, obtained 15 days after the yellow fever booster vaccination. This rearrangement joins TRBV20-1 to TRBJ2-3; TRBD2 agrees at 9 bases. CDR3 protein: CSARSPLAGNTQYF. The CDR3 nucleotides are TGCAGTGCTAGAAGTCCGCTAGCGGGGAATACGCAGTATTTT.